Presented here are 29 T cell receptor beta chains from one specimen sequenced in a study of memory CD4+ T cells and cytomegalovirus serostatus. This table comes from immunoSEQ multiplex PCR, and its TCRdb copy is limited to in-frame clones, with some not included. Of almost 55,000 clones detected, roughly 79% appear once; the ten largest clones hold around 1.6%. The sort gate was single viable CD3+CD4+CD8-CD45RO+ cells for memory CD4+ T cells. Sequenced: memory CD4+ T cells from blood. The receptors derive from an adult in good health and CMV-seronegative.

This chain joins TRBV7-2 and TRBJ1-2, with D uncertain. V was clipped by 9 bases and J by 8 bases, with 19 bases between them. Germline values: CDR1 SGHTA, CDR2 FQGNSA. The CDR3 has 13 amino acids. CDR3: CASSTADGGGYTF. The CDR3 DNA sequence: TGTGCCAGTTCTACAGCCGATGGCGGGGGCTACACCTTC. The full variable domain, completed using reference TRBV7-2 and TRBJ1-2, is GAGVSQSPSNKVTEKGKDVELRCDPISGHTALYWYRQSLGQGLEFLIYFQGNSAPDKSGLPSDRFSAERTGGSVSTLTIQRTQQEDSAVYLCASSTADGGGYTFGSGTRLTVV.

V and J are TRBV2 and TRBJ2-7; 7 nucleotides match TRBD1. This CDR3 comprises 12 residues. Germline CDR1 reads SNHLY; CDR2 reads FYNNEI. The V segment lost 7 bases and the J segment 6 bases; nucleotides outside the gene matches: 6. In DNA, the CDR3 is TGTGCCAGCACCTCAGGGGGTGGCGAGCAGTACTTC. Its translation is CASTSGGGEQYF.

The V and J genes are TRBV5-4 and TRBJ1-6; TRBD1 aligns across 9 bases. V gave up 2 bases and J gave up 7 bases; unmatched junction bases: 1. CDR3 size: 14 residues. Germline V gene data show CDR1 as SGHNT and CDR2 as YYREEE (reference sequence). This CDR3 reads CASSLQGANSPLHF. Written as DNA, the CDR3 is TGTGCCAGCAGCTTACAGGGGGCGAATTCACCCCTCCACTTT.

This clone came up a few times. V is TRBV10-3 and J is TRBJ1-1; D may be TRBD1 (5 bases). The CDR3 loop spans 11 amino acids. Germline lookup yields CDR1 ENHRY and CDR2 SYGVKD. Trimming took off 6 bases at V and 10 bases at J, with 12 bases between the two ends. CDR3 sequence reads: CAIRRDGGAFF. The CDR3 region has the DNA TGTGCCATCAGGAGGGACGGCGGAGCTTTCTTT.

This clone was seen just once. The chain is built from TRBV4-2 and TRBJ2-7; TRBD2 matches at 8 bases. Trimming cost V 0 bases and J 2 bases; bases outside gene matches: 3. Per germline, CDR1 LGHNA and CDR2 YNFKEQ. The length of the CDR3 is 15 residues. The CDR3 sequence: CASSQDSGAAYEQYF. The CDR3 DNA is TGTGCCAGCAGCCAAGATAGCGGGGCTGCCTACGAGCAGTACTTC.

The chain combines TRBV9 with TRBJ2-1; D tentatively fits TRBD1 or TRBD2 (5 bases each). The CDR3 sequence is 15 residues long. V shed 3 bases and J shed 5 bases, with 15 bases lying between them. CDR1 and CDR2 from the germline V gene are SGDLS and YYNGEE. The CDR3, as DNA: TGTGCCAGCAGCGCCGGGACCTTGGGAAACAATGAGCAGTTCTTC. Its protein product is CASSAGTLGNNEQFF.

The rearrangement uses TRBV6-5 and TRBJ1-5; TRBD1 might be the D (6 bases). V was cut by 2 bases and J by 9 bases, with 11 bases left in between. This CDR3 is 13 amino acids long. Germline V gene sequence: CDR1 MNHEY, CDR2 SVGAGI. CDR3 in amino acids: CASSYSGGGPQHF. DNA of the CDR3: TGTGCCAGCAGTTACAGTGGGGGCGGGCCCCAGCATTTT.

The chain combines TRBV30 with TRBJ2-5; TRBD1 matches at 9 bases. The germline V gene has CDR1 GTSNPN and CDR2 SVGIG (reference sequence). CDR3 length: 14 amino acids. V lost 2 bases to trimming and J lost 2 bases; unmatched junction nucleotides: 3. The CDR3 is CAWSMTGGQETQYF. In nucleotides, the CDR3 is TGTGCCTGGAGTATGACAGGGGGTCAAGAGACCCAGTACTTC.

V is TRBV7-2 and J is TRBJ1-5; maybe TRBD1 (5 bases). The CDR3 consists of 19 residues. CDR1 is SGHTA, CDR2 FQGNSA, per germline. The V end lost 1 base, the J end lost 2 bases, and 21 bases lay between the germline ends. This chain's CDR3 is CASSLGLQEGKSGNQPQHF. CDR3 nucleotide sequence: TGTGCCAGCAGCTTAGGTCTTCAGGAGGGGAAGAGCGGCAATCAGCCCCAGCATTTT. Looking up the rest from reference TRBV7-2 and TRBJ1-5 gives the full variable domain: GAGVSQSPSNKVTEKGKDVELRCDPISGHTALYWYRQSLGQGLEFLIYFQGNSAPDKSGLPSDRFSAERTGGSVSTLTIQRTQQEDSAVYLCASSLGLQEGKSGNQPQHFGDGTRLSIL.

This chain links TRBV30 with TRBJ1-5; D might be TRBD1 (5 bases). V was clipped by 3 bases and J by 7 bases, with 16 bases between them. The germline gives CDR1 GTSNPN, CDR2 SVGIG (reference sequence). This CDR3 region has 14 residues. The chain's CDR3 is CAWSPLPGGQPQHF. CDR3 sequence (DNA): TGTGCCTGGAGCCCGCTCCCGGGGGGGCAGCCCCAGCATTTT.

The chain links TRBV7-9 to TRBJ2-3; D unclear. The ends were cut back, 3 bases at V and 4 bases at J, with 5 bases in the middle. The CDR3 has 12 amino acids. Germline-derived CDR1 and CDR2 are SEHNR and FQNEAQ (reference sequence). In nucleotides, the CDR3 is TGTGCCAGCAGCTTCGAGTCAGATACGCAGTATTTT. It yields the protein CASSFESDTQYF.

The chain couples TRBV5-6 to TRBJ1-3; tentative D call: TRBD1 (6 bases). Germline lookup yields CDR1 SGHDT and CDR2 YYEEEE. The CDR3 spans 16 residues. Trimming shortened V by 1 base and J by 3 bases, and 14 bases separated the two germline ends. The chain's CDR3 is CASSLLTGGVGNTIYF. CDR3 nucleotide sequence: TGTGCCAGCAGCTTGTTGACGGGGGGCGTTGGAAACACCATATATTTT.

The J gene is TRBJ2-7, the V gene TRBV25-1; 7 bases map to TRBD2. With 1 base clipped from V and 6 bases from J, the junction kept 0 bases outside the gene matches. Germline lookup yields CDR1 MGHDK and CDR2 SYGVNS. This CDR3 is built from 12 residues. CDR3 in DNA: TGTGCCAGCAGTGAATGGGAGGGCGAGCAGTACTTC. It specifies CASSEWEGEQYF.

The CDR3 spells CASSEVGGTVYEQYF. For the CDR3, the DNA is TGTGCCAGCAGTGAAGTAGGTGGGACAGTCTACGAGCAGTACTTC. V gene TRBV2 combines with J gene TRBJ2-7; 7 bases map to TRBD1. The junction had 6 bases not matched to a gene; V was cut back by 1 base and J by 3 bases. The germline gives CDR1 SNHLY, CDR2 FYNNEI. The CDR3 covers 15 residues.

This CDR3 reads CASFHPQRNSHSGNTIYF. The CDR3, as DNA: TGCGCCAGTTTCCATCCCCAAAGGAACAGCCACTCTGGAAACACCATATATTTT. The chain is built from TRBV10-1 and TRBJ1-3; D is undetermined. This CDR3 is 18 amino acids long. Trimming shortened V by 9 bases and J by 0 bases, and 24 bases separated the two germline ends. CDR1 is WNHNN and CDR2 is SYGVQD in the germline V gene (reference sequence).

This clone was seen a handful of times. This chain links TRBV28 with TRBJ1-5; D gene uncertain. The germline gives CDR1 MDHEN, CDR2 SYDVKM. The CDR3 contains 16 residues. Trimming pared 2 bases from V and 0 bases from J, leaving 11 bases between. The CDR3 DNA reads TGTGCCAGCAGTTTACTATACAGTTATAGCAATCAGCCCCAGCATTTT. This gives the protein CASSLLYSYSNQPQHF.

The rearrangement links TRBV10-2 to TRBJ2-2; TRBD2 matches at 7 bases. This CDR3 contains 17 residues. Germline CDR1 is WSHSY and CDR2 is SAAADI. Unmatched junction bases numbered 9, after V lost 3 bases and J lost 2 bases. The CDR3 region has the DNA TGCGCCAGCAGTGAATCTAGCGGTCCGCTAAACACCGGGGAGCTGTTTTTT. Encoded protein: CASSESSGPLNTGELFF.

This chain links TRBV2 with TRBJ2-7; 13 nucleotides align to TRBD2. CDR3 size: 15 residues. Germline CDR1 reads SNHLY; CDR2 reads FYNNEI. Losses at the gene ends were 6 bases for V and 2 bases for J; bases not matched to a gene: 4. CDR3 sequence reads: CASRPGLAGPYEQYF. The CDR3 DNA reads TGTGCCAGCAGACCGGGACTAGCGGGACCCTACGAGCAGTACTTC.

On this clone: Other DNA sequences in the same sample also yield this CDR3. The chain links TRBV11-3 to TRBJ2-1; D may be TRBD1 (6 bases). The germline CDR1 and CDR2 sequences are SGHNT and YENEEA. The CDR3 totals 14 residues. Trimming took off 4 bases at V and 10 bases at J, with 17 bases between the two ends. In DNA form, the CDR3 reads TGTGCCAGCAGCTCCTCAGGGGTTTTGGGGGAGCAGTTCTTC. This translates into CASSSSGVLGEQFF.

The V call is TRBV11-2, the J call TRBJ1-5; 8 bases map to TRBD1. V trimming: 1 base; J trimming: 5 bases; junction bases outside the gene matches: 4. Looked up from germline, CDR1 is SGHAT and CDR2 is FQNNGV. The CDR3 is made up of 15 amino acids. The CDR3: CASSLGDRFYQPQHF. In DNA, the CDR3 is TGTGCCAGCAGCTTAGGGGACAGGTTTTATCAGCCCCAGCATTTT.

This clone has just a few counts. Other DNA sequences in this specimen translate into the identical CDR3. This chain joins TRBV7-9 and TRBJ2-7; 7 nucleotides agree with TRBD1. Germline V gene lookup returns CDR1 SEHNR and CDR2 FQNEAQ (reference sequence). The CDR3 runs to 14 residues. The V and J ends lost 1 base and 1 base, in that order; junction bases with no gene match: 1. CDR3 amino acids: CASSLGTGSYEQYF. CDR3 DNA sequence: TGTGCCAGCAGCTTAGGGACAGGATCCTACGAGCAGTACTTC. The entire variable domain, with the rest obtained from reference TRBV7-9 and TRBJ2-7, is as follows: DTGVSQNPRHKITKRGQNVTFRCDPISEHNRLYWYRQTLGQGPEFLTYFQNEAQLEKSRLLSDRFSAERPKGSFSTLEIQRTEQGDSAMYLCASSLGTGSYEQYFGPGTRLTVT.

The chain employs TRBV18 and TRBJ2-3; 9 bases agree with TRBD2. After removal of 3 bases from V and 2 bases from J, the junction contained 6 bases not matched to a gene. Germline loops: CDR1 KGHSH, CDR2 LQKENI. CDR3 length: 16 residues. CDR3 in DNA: TGTGCCAGCTCACCCCCCAGCGGGGGGCTCACAGATACGCAGTATTTT. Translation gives CASSPPSGGLTDTQYF.

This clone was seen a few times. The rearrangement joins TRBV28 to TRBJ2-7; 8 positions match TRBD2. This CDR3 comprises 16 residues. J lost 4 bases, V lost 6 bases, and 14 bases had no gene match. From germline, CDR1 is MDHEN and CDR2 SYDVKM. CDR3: CASRFQAGARRYEQYF. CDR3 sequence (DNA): TGTGCCAGCAGGTTCCAAGCGGGGGCTCGGCGATACGAGCAGTACTTC.

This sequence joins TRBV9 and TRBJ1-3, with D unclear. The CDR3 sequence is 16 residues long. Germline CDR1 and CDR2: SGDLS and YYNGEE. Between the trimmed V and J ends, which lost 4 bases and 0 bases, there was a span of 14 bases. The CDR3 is CASSIYPQSSGNTIYF. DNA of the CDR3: TGTGCCAGCAGCATTTACCCGCAGAGCTCTGGAAACACCATATATTTT.

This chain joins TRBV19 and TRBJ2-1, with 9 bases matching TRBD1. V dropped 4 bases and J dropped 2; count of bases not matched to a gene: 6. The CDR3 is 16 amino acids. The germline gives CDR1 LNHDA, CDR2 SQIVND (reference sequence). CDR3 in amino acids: CASSRPRDRAYNEQFF. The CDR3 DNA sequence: TGTGCCAGTAGTAGACCCCGGGACAGGGCCTACAATGAGCAGTTCTTC.

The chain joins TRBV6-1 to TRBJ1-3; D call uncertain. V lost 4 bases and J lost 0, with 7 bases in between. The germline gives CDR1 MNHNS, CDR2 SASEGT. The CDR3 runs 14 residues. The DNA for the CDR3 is TGTGCCAGCAGTGTACATATCTCTGGAAACACCATATATTTT. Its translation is CASSVHISGNTIYF.

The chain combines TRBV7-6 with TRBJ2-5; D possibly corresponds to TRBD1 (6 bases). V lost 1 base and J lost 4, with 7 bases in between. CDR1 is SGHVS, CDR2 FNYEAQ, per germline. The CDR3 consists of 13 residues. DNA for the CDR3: TGTGCCAGCAGCTTAGTAGGGGGAGAGACCCAGTACTTC. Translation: CASSLVGGETQYF.

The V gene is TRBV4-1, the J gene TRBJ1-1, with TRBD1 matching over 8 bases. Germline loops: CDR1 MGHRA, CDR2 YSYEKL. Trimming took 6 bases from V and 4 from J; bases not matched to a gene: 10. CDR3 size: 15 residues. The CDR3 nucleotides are TGCGCCAGCAGGATACAGGGGGATTTTCCCACTGAAGCTTTCTTT. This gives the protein CASRIQGDFPTEAFF.

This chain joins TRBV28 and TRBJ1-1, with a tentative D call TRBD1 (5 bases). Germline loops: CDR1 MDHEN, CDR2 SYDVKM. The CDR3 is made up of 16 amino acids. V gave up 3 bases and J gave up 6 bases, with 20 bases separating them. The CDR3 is CASSFEGPVVSAEAFF. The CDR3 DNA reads TGTGCCAGCAGTTTCGAGGGGCCCGTAGTCAGCGCTGAAGCTTTCTTT.